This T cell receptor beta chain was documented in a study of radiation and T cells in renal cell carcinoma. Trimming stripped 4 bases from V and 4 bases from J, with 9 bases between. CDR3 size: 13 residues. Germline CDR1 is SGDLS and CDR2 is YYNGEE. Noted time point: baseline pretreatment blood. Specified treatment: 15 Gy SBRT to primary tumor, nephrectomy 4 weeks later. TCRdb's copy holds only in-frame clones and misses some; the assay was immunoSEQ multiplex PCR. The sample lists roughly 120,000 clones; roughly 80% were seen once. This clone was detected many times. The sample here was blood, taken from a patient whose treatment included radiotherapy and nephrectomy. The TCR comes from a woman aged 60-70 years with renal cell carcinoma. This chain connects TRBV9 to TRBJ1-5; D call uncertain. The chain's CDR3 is CASSLSGNQPQHF. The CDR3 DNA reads TGTGCCAGCAGCTTAAGCGGAAATCAGCCCCAGCATTTT.